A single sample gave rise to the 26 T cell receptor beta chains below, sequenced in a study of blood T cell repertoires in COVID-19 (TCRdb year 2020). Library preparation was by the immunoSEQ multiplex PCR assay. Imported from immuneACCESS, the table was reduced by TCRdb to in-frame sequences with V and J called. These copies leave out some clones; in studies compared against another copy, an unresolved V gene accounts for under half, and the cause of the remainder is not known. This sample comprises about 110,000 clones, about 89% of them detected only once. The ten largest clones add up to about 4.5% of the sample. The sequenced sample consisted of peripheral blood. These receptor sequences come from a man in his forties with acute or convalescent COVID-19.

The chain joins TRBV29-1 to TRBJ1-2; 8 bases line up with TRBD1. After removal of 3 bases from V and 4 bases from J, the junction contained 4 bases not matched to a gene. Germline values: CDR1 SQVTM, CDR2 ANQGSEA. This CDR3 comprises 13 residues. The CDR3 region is CSVETGDLYGYTF. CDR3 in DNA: TGCAGCGTTGAGACAGGGGACCTCTATGGCTACACCTTC.

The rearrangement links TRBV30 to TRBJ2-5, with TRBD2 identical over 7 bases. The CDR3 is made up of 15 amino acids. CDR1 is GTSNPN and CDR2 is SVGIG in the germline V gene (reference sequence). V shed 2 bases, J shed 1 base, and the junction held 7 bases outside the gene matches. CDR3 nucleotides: TGTGCCTGGAGTTACGGAGGACTAGGCCAAGAGACCCAGTACTTC. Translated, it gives CAWSYGGLGQETQYF.

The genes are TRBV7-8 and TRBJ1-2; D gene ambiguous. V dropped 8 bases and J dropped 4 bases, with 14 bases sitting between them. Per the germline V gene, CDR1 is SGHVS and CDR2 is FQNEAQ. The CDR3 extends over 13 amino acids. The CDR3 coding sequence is TGTGCCAGCTCCCGGGGTCTTAGCTATGGCTACACCTTC. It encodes CASSRGLSYGYTF.

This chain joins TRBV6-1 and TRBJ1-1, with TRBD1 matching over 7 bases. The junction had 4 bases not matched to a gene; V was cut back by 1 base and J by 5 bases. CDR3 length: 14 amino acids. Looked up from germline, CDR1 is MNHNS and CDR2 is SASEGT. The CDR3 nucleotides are TGTGCCAGCAGTGAAGAGAGGGACAGTACTGAAGCTTTCTTT. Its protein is CASSEERDSTEAFF.

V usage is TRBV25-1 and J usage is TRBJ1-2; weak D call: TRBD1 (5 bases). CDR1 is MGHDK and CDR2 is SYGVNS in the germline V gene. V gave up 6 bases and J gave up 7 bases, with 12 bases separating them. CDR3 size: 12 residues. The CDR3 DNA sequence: TGTGCCAGCAGAATTAGGGACTCTGGCTACACCTTC. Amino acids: CASRIRDSGYTF.

The CDR3 protein is CASSLALFPPNYEQYF. The CDR3 DNA reads TGTGCCAGCAGCTTAGCCTTGTTTCCCCCTAATTACGAGCAGTACTTC. This chain links TRBV7-2 with TRBJ2-7; D is uncertain. Germline V gives CDR1 SGHTA, CDR2 FQGNSA. Trimming cost V 0 bases and J 4 bases, with 16 bases left between them. The CDR3 contains 16 residues.

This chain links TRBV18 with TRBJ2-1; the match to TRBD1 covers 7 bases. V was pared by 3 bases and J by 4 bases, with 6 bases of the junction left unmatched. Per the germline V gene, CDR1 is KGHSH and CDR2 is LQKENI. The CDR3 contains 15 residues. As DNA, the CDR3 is TGTGCCAGCTCACCCAGGGGGTCGGGATACAATGAGCAGTTCTTC. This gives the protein CASSPRGSGYNEQFF.

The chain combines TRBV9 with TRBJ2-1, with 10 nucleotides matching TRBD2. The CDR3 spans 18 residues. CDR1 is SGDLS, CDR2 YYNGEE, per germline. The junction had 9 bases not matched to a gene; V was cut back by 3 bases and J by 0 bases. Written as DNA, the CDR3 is TGTGCCAGCAGCGAAGCGGGAGGGTTTCCTAGCTCCTACAATGAGCAGTTCTTC. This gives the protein CASSEAGGFPSSYNEQFF.

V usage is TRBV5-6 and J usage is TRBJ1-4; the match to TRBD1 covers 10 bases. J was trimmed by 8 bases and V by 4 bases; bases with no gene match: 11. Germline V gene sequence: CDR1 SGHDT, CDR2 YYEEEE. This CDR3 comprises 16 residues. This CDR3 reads CASSTYGTGDREKLFF. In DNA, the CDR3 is TGTGCCAGCAGCACCTACGGGACAGGGGACAGGGAAAAACTGTTTTTT.

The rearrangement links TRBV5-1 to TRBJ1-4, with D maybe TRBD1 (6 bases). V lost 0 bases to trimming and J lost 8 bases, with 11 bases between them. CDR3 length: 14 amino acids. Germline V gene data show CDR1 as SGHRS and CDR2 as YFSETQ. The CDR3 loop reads CASSLERGLEKLFF. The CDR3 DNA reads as TGCGCCAGCAGCTTGGAGCGGGGGCTGGAAAAACTGTTTTTT.

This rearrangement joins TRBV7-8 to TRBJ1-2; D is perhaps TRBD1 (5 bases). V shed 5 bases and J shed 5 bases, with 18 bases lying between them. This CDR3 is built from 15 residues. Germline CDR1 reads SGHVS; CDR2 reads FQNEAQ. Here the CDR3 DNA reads TGTGCCAGCAGCCCACGAGGGACCCGGGAGTATGGCTACACCTTC. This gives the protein CASSPRGTREYGYTF.

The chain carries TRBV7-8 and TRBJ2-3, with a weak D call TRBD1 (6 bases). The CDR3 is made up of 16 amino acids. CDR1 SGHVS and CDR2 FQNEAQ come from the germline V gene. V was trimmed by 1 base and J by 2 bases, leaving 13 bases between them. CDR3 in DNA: TGTGCCAGCAGCTTAGTTGGGACAACGACCACAGATACGCAGTATTTT. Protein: CASSLVGTTTTDTQYF.

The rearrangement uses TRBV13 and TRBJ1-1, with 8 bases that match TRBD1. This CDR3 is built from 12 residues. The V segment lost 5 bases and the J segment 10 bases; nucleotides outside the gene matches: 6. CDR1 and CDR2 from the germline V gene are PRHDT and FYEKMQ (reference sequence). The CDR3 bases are TGTGCCAGCAGCCGGACAGGGAAAGTAGCTTTCTTT. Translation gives CASSRTGKVAFF.

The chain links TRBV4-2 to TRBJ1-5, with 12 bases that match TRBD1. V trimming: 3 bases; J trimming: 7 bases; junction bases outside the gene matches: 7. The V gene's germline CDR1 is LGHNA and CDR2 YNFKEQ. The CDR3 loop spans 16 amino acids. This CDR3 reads CASSQGQGAYEQPQHF. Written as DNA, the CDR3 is TGTGCCAGCAGCCAGGGACAGGGGGCGTATGAACAGCCCCAGCATTTT.

The CDR3 bases are TGTGCCAGCAGCTTAAGGGCTAGCGCATCCACAGATACGCAGTATTTT. Protein product: CASSLRASASTDTQYF. The rearrangement joins TRBV7-3 to TRBJ2-3; perhaps TRBD2 as D (6 bases). This CDR3 contains 16 residues. V was clipped by 1 base and J by 2 bases, with 13 bases between them. Germline V lookup: CDR1 SGHTA, CDR2 FQGTGA.

The CDR3 DNA sequence: TGCGCCAGCGCTACGGGGGGTAGGGATGAAAAACTGTTTTTT. Protein product: CASATGGRDEKLFF. The gene calls are TRBV5-1 and TRBJ1-4; TRBD1 is a possible D gene (5 bases). The CDR3 has 14 amino acids. Germline values: CDR1 SGHRS, CDR2 YFSETQ. V lost 7 bases, J lost 6 bases, and 16 bases lay in between.

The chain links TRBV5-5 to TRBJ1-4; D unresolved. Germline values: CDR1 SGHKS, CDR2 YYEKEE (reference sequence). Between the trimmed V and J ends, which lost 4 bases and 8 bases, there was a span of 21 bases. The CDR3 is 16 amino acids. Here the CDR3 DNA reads TGTGCCAGCAGCCATGAAGCGGGCCTAGATGGGGAAAAACTGTTTTTT. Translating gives CASSHEAGLDGEKLFF.

The CDR3 reads CASRPSSADPAGVETQYF. The CDR3 DNA is TGTGCCAGCAGACCGAGCTCGGCGGATCCCGCCGGGGTGGAGACCCAGTACTTC. The V call is TRBV9, the J call TRBJ2-5; D perhaps matches TRBD2 (5 bases). The germline V and J ends were trimmed by 5 bases and 5 bases, with 28 bases remaining between them. Germline V gene lookup returns CDR1 SGDLS and CDR2 YYNGEE. The CDR3 is made up of 18 amino acids.

The CDR3 coding sequence is TGTGCCAGCAGCTTAGTCGCGTTGAGCTCCTACAATGAGCAGTTCTTC. It yields the protein CASSLVALSSYNEQFF. The chain joins TRBV7-2 to TRBJ2-1; D call uncertain. The CDR3 consists of 16 residues. V was pared by 1 base and J by 0 bases, with 10 bases between. Germline V gene lookup returns CDR1 SGHTA and CDR2 FQGNSA.

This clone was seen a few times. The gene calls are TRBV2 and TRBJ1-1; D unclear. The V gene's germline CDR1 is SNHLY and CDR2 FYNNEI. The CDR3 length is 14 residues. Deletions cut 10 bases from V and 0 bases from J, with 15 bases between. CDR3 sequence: CATKGERMNTEAFF. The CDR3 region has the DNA TGTGCCACCAAGGGAGAACGGATGAACACTGAAGCTTTCTTT.

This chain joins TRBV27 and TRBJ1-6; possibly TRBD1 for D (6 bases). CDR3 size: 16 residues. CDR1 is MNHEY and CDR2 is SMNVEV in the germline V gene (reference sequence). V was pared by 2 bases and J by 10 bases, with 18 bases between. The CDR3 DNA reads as TGTGCCAGCAGTTTAACTTGGGACATAGTAGGATCACCCCTCCACTTT. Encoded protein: CASSLTWDIVGSPLHF.

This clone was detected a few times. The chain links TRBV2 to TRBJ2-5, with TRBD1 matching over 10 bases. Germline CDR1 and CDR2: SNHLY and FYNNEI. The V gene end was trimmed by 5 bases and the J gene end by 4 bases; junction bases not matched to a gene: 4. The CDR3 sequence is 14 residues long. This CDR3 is CASSSDRGRETQYF. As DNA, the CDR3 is TGTGCCAGCAGTTCAGACAGGGGGCGAGAGACCCAGTACTTC.

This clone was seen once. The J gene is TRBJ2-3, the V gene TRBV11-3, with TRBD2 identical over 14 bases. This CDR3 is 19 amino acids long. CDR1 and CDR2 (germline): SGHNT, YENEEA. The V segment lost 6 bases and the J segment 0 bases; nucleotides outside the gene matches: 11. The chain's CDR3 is CASSPGLAGVGASTDTQYF. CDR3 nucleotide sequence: TGTGCCAGCAGTCCGGGACTAGCGGGAGTCGGCGCGAGCACAGATACGCAGTATTTT. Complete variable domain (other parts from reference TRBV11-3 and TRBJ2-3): EAGVVQSPRYKIIEKKQPVAFWCNPISGHNTLYWYLQNLGQGPELLIRYENEEAVDDSQLPKDRFSAERLKGVDSTLKIQPAELGDSAVYLCASSPGLAGVGASTDTQYFGPGTRLTVL.

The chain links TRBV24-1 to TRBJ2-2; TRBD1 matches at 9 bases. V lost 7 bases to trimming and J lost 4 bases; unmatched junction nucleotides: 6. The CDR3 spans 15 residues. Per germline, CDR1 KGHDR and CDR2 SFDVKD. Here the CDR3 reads CATSSGTGRTGELFF. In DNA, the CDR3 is TGTGCCACCAGCTCCGGGACAGGGCGCACCGGGGAGCTGTTTTTT.

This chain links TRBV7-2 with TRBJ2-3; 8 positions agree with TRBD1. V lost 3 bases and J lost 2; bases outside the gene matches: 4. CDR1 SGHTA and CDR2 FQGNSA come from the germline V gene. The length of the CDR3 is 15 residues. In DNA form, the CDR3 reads TGTGCCAGCAGCTTCTTTCAGGGGGCCACAGATACGCAGTATTTT. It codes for CASSFFQGATDTQYF.

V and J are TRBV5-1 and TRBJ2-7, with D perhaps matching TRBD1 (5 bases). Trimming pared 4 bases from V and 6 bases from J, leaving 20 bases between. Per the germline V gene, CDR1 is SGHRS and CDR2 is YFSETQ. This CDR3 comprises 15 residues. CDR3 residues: CASSLGQVSAGEQYF. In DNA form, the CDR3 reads TGCGCCAGCAGCCTGGGGCAGGTGAGTGCAGGCGAGCAGTACTTC.